This T cell receptor (beta chain) was sequenced during a study of CD8 T cells in ankylosing spondylitis. TCRdb fed the 5' RACE reads into MiXCR, producing one record per CDR3 protein. The data hold more than 250,000 distinct CDR3 sequences, with 11% observed a single time. This clonotype was counted ten times or more. Between the trimmed V and J ends, which lost 3 bases and 4 bases, there was a span of 13 bases. Germline assignment: CDR1 SGHDT and CDR2 YYEEEE. CDR3 length: 15 amino acids. This receptor was taken from a female donor with ankylosing spondylitis or in good health (not recorded which). The sample comprised blood, either unsorted or a sorted T cell fraction (not recorded which). This chain joins TRBV5-6 and TRBJ2-2; tentative D call: TRBD1 (6 bases). The CDR3 DNA reads TGTGCCAGCAGCTCGAGGGGACATTTCACCGGGGAGCTGTTTTTT. This encodes CASSSRGHFTGELFF.